This section outlines one T cell receptor beta chain sequence together with its context. V was pared by 1 base and J by 4 bases, with 10 bases of the junction left unmatched. CDR3 length equals 16 residues. From germline, CDR1 is SGHRS and CDR2 YFSETQ. The entry originates in a study of T cell responses to AZD1222 COVID-19 vaccine. Produced via immunoSEQ multiplex PCR; TCRdb's table is partial and in-frame only. The sample lists some 150,000 clones, more than 85% occurring once. This receptor was obtained from an adult who received the AZD1222 COVID-19 vaccine. The chain links TRBV5-1 to TRBJ2-7; TRBD1 aligns across 8 bases. Sequences were derived from peripheral blood, sampled 28 days after the second AZD1222 dose. This CDR3 reads CASSLWWPGGLYEQYF. In DNA, the CDR3 is TGCGCCAGCAGCTTGTGGTGGCCAGGGGGCCTTTACGAGCAGTACTTC. Based on the CDR3 plus reference TRBV5-1 and TRBJ2-7, the full variable domain is KAGVTQTPRYLIKTRGQQVTLSCSPISGHRSVSWYQQTPGQGLQFLFEYFSETQRNKGNFPGRFSGRQFSNSRSEMNVSTLELGDSALYLCASSLWWPGGLYEQYFGPGTRLTVT.